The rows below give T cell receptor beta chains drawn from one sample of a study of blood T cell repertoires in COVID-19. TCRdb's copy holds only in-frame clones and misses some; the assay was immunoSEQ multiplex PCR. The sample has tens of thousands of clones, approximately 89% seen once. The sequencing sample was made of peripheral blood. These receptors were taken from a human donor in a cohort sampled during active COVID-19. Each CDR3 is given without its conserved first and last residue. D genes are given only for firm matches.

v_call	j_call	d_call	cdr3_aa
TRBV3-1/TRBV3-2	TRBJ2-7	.	ASSHTQRDSYEQY
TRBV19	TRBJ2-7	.	ASSIGRGSEQY
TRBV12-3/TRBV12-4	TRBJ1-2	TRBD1	ASSLDRTGRYT
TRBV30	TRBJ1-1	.	AWKGGNTEAF
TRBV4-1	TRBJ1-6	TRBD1	ASSRGQGKGSPLH
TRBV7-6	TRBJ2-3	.	ASSLVPSGGSTDTQY
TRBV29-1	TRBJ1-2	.	SVAAGNYGYT
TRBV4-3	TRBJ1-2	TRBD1	ASSHATGQGWYGYT
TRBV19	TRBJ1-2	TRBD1	ASSIRNLGTDYGYT
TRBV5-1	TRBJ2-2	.	ASPDHGQGNTGELF
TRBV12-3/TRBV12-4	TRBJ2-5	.	ASSLGGQETQY
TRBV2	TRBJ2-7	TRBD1	ASSGRQGAQGKQY
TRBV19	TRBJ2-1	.	ASSIDRRSSYNEQF
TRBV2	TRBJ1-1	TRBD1	ASSPDRANTEAF
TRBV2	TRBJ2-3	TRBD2	ASVLAGGPTDTQY
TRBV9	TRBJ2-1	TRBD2	ASSFPRGTSGSREQF
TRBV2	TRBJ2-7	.	ASSVGGYEQY
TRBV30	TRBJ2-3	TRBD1	AWGQASSTDTQY
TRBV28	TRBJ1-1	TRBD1	ASRQGRNTEAF
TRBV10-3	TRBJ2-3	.	AIATTLGTDTQY
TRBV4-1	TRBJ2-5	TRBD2	ASSQDWRERETQY
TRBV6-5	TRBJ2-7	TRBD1	ASSYSSRGSEQY
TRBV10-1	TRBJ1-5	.	ASSDRPLPGTSGNQPQH
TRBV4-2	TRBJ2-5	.	ASSQDSGTASSGTQY
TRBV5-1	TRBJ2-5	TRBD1	ASSPGQPQETQY
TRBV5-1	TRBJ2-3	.	ASEVEGWGTDTQY